The 22 T cell receptor beta chains below come from one sample, sequenced in a study of blood T cell repertoires in COVID-19. Data came from immunoSEQ multiplex PCR; TCRdb stores just in-frame clones and leaves some out. The sample yields approximately 280,000 clones, around 90% seen once. The material sequenced was peripheral blood. These receptors all stem from a man aged 45-65 years with acute or convalescent COVID-19.

The V gene is TRBV2, the J gene TRBJ1-4; D is unclear. The germline V gene has CDR1 SNHLY and CDR2 FYNNEI. The CDR3 runs 12 residues. The V end lost 5 bases, the J end lost 7 bases, and 8 bases lay between the germline ends. The CDR3 loop is CASSFHSEKLFF. DNA of the CDR3: TGTGCCAGCAGTTTCCATTCTGAAAAACTGTTTTTT.

The chain uses TRBV5-1 and TRBJ2-3, with D possibly being TRBD2 (5 bases). The CDR3 contains 16 residues. Germline V gene lookup returns CDR1 SGHRS and CDR2 YFSETQ. Trimming removed 0 bases at V and 1 base at J, with 12 bases between. This CDR3 is CASSLGNGGRTDTQYF. Written as DNA, the CDR3 is TGCGCCAGCAGCTTGGGTAATGGAGGTCGCACAGATACGCAGTATTTT.

This sequence joins TRBV9 and TRBJ1-1, with D uncertain. V lost 3 bases, J lost 2 bases, and 11 bases lay in between. Germline V gene lookup returns CDR1 SGDLS and CDR2 YYNGEE. The CDR3 is 14 amino acids. The chain's CDR3 is CASSAGTLNTEAFF. In DNA, the CDR3 is TGTGCCAGCAGCGCTGGCACATTAAACACTGAAGCTTTCTTT. The full variable domain, rest sourced from reference TRBV9 and TRBJ1-1, is DSGVTQTPKHLITATGQRVTLRCSPRSGDLSVYWYQQSLDQGLQFLIQYYNGEERAKGNILERFSAQQFPDLHSELNLSSLELGDSALYFCASSAGTLNTEAFFGQGTRLTVV.

The chain is built from TRBV29-1 and TRBJ2-1; possible D gene TRBD2, 5 bases. Trimming took 3 bases from V and 2 from J, leaving 8 bases between them. The CDR3 is 13 residues long. Germline CDR1 reads SQVTM; CDR2 reads ANQGSEA. In DNA, the CDR3 is TGCAGCGTTGACGGAGGAACCTACAATGAGCAGTTCTTC. Translation gives CSVDGGTYNEQFF.

V gene TRBV19 combines with J gene TRBJ1-1; the match to TRBD1 covers 9 bases. Germline CDR1 is LNHDA and CDR2 is SQIVND (reference sequence). V was clipped by 9 bases and J by 5 bases; unmatched bases: 7. The CDR3 covers 13 residues. In DNA form, the CDR3 reads TGTGCCAGCCGAAGGACAGGGGAGACTGAAGCTTTCTTT. Translating it yields CASRRTGETEAFF.

In its sample, this clone was seen a few times. The chain combines TRBV5-1 with TRBJ1-1; TRBD1 aligns across 8 bases. Germline CDR1 SGHRS, CDR2 YFSETQ. The CDR3 runs to 16 residues. After removal of 2 bases from V and 3 bases from J, the junction contained 9 bases not matched to a gene. The CDR3 DNA is TGCGCCAGCAGCTTACAGGGGGATTTTCGGGACACTGAAGCTTTCTTT. This gives the protein CASSLQGDFRDTEAFF.

V gene TRBV6-6 combines with J gene TRBJ1-2; D is undetermined. The CDR3 runs 14 residues. The V end was cut by 6 bases, the J end by 4 bases, with 15 bases between. Germline loops: CDR1 MNHNY, CDR2 SVGAGI (reference sequence). CDR3 amino acids: CASSPLPKSYGYTF. CDR3 coding DNA: TGTGCCAGCAGCCCACTACCCAAAAGCTATGGCTACACCTTC.

The chain joins TRBV30 to TRBJ2-1, with D hard to call. Germline V gene sequence: CDR1 GTSNPN, CDR2 SVGIG (reference sequence). Trimming took 1 base from V and 14 from J, leaving 12 bases between them. This CDR3 has 11 residues. The CDR3 region has the DNA TGTGCCTGGAGTGCCTCGGGTTTCGAGTTCTTC. It is translated as CAWSASGFEFF.

J is TRBJ2-1 and V is TRBV6-4; D unclear. Germline V CDR1 and CDR2: MRHNA, SNTAGT. Trimming cost V 5 bases and J 9 bases, with 17 bases left between them. There are 14 residues in the CDR3. The CDR3 region is CASSKEFPPGEQFF. DNA of the CDR3: TGTGCCAGCAGTAAAGAGTTTCCCCCCGGTGAGCAGTTCTTC.

This chain uses TRBV4-2 with TRBJ2-1, with TRBD2 matching over 10 bases. V dropped 4 bases and J dropped 7; count of bases not matched to a gene: 10. This CDR3 comprises 16 residues. Germline CDR1 reads LGHNA; CDR2 reads YNFKEQ. For the CDR3, the DNA is TGTGCCAGCAGCCTGGACGCTAGCGGGGGCTGGAATGAGCAGTTCTTC. Residues: CASSLDASGGWNEQFF.

This clone occurred once. V gene TRBV3-1 (or the pseudogene TRBV3-2) combines with J gene TRBJ1-6, with D possibly matching TRBD1 (6 bases). In germline, CDR1 is LGHDT, CDR2 YNNKEL (reference sequence). V was shortened by 1 base and J by 6 bases, with 16 bases between the two germline ends. There are 17 residues in the CDR3. CDR3: CASSQVPNRVSNSPLHF. CDR3 in DNA: TGTGCCAGCAGCCAAGTCCCCAACAGGGTTTCTAATTCACCCCTCCACTTT.

The rearrangement links TRBV7-9 to TRBJ1-1; 7 bases align to TRBD1. Germline loops: CDR1 SEHNR, CDR2 FQNEAQ (reference sequence). Losses at the gene ends were 5 bases for V and 3 bases for J; bases not matched to a gene: 6. The CDR3 is made up of 14 amino acids. In DNA form, the CDR3 reads TGTGCCAGCAGCCCGAGGCAGGGGGACACTGAAGCTTTCTTT. Residues: CASSPRQGDTEAFF.

The chain uses TRBV19 and TRBJ1-1; D is uncertain. V lost 5 bases to trimming and J lost 1 base, with 8 bases between them. Germline V gene sequence: CDR1 LNHDA, CDR2 SQIVND (reference sequence). The length of the CDR3 is 13 residues. CDR3 DNA sequence: TGTGCCAGTAGTTTCCAGGAGAACACTGAAGCTTTCTTT. Translation gives CASSFQENTEAFF.

The chain combines TRBV6-5 with TRBJ1-5; 7 bases fit TRBD1. The length of the CDR3 is 15 residues. J gave up 2 bases and V 9 bases, and 10 bases lay outside the gene matches. CDR1 MNHEY and CDR2 SVGAGI come from the germline V gene. CDR3: CASSAGGSGNQPQHF. The CDR3 nucleotides read TGTGCCAGTTCCGCAGGGGGATCCGGCAATCAGCCCCAGCATTTT.

The rearrangement joins TRBV2 to TRBJ2-3; 7 bases agree with TRBD1. V lost 6 bases, J lost 1 base, and 4 bases stayed unmatched. Germline V gene lookup returns CDR1 SNHLY and CDR2 FYNNEI. The CDR3 totals 14 residues. The CDR3 spells CASSRDRGTDTQYF. DNA for the CDR3: TGTGCCAGCAGCCGGGACAGAGGCACAGATACGCAGTATTTT.

The V gene is TRBV2, the J gene TRBJ2-3, with a possible D match to TRBD1 (6 bases). Germline lookup yields CDR1 SNHLY and CDR2 FYNNEI. This CDR3 has 19 amino acids. Trimming shortened V by 6 bases and J by 0 bases, and 25 bases separated the two germline ends. The CDR3 DNA reads TGTGCCAGCAGCGTCGACCCGGAGGTAGGGACACTAAGCACAGATACGCAGTATTTT. Residues: CASSVDPEVGTLSTDTQYF.

The rearrangement links TRBV19 to TRBJ1-1, with 11 bases identical to TRBD1. Trimming took 6 bases from V and 4 from J; bases not matched to a gene: 4. Germline CDR1 reads LNHDA; CDR2 reads SQIVND (reference sequence). The length of the CDR3 is 14 residues. The CDR3 DNA follows: TGTGCCAGTAGGCGGACAGGGGGCCTCACTGAAGCTTTCTTT. Translating it yields CASRRTGGLTEAFF.

The chain is built from TRBV7-3 and TRBJ1-3; D gene uncertain. This CDR3 spans 15 amino acids. Germline V gene data show CDR1 as SGHTA and CDR2 as FQGTGA. V gave up 5 bases and J gave up 4 bases, with 15 bases separating them. The CDR3 DNA follows: TGTGCCAGCAGCCACGAGCGGGGAATCGGAAACACCATATATTTT. Translated: CASSHERGIGNTIYF.

The chain has TRBV9 and TRBJ1-3, with 7 bases matching TRBD1. This CDR3 has 15 amino acids. V gave up 0 bases and J gave up 1 base; unmatched junction bases: 1. The germline CDR1 and CDR2 sequences are SGDLS and YYNGEE. The CDR3 nucleotides read TGTGCCAGCAGCGTAGGGGGACAGTCTGGAAACACCATATATTTT. It encodes CASSVGGQSGNTIYF.

The chain combines TRBV12-5 with TRBJ2-7, with a weak D call TRBD1 (5 bases). V was clipped by 5 bases and J by 2 bases, with 13 bases between them. The CDR3 has 14 residues. Germline V gene lookup returns CDR1 LGHNT and CDR2 FRNRAP. CDR3 amino acids: CASGQGVGPYEQYF. CDR3 coding DNA: TGTGCTAGTGGTCAGGGTGTCGGACCCTACGAGCAGTACTTC. The full variable domain, in which reference TRBV12-5 and TRBJ2-7 provide the parts outside the CDR3, is DARVTQTPRHKVTEMGQEVTMRCQPILGHNTVFWYRQTMMQGLELLAYFRNRAPLDDSGMPKDRFSAEMPDATLATLKIQPSEPRDSAVYFCASGQGVGPYEQYFGPGTRLTVT.

The rearrangement joins TRBV6-5 to TRBJ1-6, with TRBD1 as a possible D gene (5 bases). Trimming removed 6 bases at V and 13 bases at J, with 13 bases between. There are 12 residues in the CDR3. CDR1 is MNHEY, CDR2 SVGAGI, per germline. The CDR3 DNA follows: TGTGCCAGCAGGGACGGGACTTTCCCCCTCCACTTT. It specifies CASRDGTFPLHF.

The chain uses TRBV10-3 and TRBJ2-6, with 9 bases fitting TRBD1. The germline gives CDR1 ENHRY, CDR2 SYGVKD. The CDR3 is 17 residues long. The J segment lost 2 bases and the V segment lost 8 bases, leaving 10 bases of the junction unmatched. The CDR3 bases are TGTGCCATCTCCGAGGACAGGGGACAAGCTGGGGCCAACGTCCTGACTTTC. Translation: CAISEDRGQAGANVLTF.